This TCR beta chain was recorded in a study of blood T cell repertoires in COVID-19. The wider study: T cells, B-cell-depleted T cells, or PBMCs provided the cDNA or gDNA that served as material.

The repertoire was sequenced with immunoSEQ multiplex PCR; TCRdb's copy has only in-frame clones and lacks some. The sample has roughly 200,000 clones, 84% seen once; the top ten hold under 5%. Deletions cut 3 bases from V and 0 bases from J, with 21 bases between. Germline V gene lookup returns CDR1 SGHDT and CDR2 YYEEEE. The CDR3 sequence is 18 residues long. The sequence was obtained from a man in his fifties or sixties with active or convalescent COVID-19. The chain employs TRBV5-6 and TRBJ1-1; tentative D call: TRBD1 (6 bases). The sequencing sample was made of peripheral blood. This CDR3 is CASSSGLAGAIMNTEAFF. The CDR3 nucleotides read TGTGCCAGCAGCTCCGGACTGGCAGGGGCGATTATGAACACTGAAGCTTTCTTT. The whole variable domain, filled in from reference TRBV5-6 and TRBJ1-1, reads DAGVTQSPTHLIKTRGQQVTLRCSPKSGHDTVSWYQQALGQGPQFIFQYYEEEERQRGNFPDRFSGHQFPNYSSELNVNALLLGDSALYLCASSSGLAGAIMNTEAFFGQGTRLTVV.